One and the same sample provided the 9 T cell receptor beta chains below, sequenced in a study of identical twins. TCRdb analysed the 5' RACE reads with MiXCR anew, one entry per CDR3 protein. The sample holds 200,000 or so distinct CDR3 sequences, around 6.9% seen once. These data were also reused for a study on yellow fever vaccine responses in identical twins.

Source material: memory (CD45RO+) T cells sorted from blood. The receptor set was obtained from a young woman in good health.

The CDR3 loop reads CASSLTGKLAADTQYF. DNA for the CDR3: TGTGCCAGCAGCCTGACCGGAAAACTAGCAGCAGATACGCAGTATTTT. The genes are TRBV7-8 and TRBJ2-3; possible D gene TRBD2, 6 bases. This CDR3 spans 16 amino acids. Trimming removed 5 bases at V and 4 bases at J, with 19 bases between. CDR1 and CDR2 (germline): SGHVS, FQNEAQ. The entire variable domain, with the rest obtained from reference TRBV7-8 and TRBJ2-3, is as follows: GAGVSQSPRYKVAKRGQDVALRCDPISGHVSLFWYQQALGQGPEFLTYFQNEAQLDKSGLPSDRFFAERPEGSVSTLKIQRTQQEDSAVYLCASSLTGKLAADTQYFGPGTRLTVL.

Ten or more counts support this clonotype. This chain's CDR3 is CASSLRAFSGQFF. The CDR3, as DNA: TGTGCCAGCAGCCTCCGAGCGTTCTCCGGGCAGTTCTTC. The V and J genes are TRBV5-6 and TRBJ2-1; D not resolved. This CDR3 is built from 13 residues. Germline V lookup: CDR1 SGHDT, CDR2 YYEEEE. V was cut by 4 bases and J by 12 bases, with 17 bases left in between.

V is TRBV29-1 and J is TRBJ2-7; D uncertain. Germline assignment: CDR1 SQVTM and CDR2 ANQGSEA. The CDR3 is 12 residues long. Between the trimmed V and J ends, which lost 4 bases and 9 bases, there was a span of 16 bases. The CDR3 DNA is TGCAGCGTTGTGGATACGGGCCTTGGGCAGTACTTC. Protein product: CSVVDTGLGQYF.

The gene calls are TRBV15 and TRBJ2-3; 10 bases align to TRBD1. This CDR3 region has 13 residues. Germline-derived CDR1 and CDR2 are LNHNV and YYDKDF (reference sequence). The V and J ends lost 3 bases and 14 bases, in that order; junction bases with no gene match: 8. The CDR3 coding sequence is TGTGCCACCAGCAGGAACAGACAGGGGGCTGCGTATTTT. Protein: CATSRNRQGAAYF.

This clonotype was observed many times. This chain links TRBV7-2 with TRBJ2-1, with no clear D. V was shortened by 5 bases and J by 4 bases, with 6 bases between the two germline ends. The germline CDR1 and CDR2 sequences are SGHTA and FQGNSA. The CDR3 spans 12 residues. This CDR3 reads CASSAPYNEQFF. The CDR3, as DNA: TGTGCCAGCAGCGCCCCTTACAATGAGCAGTTCTTC.

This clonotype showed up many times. The CDR3 sequence: CSATRGQAETQYF. CDR3 in DNA: TGCAGCGCTACCCGGGGACAGGCGGAGACCCAGTACTTC. This chain links TRBV29-1 with TRBJ2-5; the match to TRBD1 covers 8 bases. V was clipped by 7 bases and J by 5 bases; unmatched bases: 9. CDR1 is SQVTM, CDR2 ANQGSEA, per germline. This CDR3 has 13 residues.

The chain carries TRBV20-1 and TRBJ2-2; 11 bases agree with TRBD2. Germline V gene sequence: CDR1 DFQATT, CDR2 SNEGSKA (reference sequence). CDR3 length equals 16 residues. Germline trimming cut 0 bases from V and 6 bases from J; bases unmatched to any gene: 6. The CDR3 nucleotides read TGCAGTGCTAGAGATCCCCGTAGCGGGAGGGCCGGGGAGCTGTTTTTT. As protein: CSARDPRSGRAGELFF.

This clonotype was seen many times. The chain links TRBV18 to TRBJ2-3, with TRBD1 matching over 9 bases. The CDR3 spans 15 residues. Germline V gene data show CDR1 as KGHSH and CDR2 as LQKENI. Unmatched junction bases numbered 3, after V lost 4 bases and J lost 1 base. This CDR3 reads CASSQWTGGTDTQYF. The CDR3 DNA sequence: TGTGCCAGCTCACAGTGGACAGGGGGCACAGATACGCAGTATTTT. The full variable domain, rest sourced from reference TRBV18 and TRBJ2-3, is NAGVMQNPRHLVRRRGQEARLRCSPMKGHSHVYWYRQLPEEGLKFMVYLQKENIIDESGMPKERFSAEFPKEGPSILRIQQVVRGDSAAYFCASSQWTGGTDTQYFGPGTRLTVL.

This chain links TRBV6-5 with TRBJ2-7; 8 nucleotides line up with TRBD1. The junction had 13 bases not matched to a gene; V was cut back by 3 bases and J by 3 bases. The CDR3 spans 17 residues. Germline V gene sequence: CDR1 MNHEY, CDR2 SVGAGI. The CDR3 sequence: CASSYSRGQVGLYEQYF. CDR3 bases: TGTGCCAGCAGTTATTCGAGGGGACAGGTAGGACTCTACGAGCAGTACTTC.